These 26 T cell receptor beta chains came from one sample sequenced in a study of identifying expanded T cells in peripheral blood. Sequenced by immunoSEQ multiplex PCR; TCRdb stores in-frame clones only, minus some. Here the sample spans around 82,000 clones, 84% being singletons. The material sequenced was blood. Receptor source: a person aged 18-69 years in good health.

The V and J genes are TRBV29-1 and TRBJ2-7; 7 bases agree with TRBD1. This CDR3 comprises 13 residues. Trimming at V came to 4 bases and at J to 4 bases, leaving 7 bases not matched to a gene. Germline CDR1 and CDR2: SQVTM and ANQGSEA. CDR3 sequence: CSVGRDSPYEQYF. The CDR3 nucleotides read TGCAGCGTTGGCCGGGACAGCCCTTACGAGCAGTACTTC.

This clone is a singleton in its sample. V and J are TRBV21-1 and TRBJ1-1; the tabulated D call, TRBD1, remains unverified against the DNA. TRBV21-1 is a pseudogene. The CDR3 is 16 amino acids. The CDR3 spells CASSGERKQGKTEAFF. The CDR3 DNA reads as TGTGCCAGCAGCGGCGAAAGGAAGCAGGGAAAAACTGAAGCTTTCTTT.

This chain links TRBV6-5 with TRBJ1-4; D might be TRBD1 (5 bases). Germline values: CDR1 MNHEY, CDR2 SVGAGI. Trimming removed 8 bases at V and 5 bases at J, with 15 bases between. The CDR3 is 14 residues long. The CDR3 sequence: CASGFGQGNEKLFF. The CDR3 coding sequence is TGTGCCAGCGGTTTTGGGCAGGGAAATGAAAAACTGTTTTTT.

This chain connects TRBV27 to TRBJ1-5; 7 bases fit TRBD1. This CDR3 has 13 amino acids. The V segment lost 3 bases and the J segment 5 bases; nucleotides outside the gene matches: 1. Per the germline V gene, CDR1 is MNHEY and CDR2 is SMNVEV (reference sequence). In DNA, the CDR3 is TGTGCCAGCAGTTTCACAGGGGATCAGCCCCAGCATTTT. This codes for CASSFTGDQPQHF.

This clone was detected once. The chain combines TRBV27 with TRBJ2-5, with 10 nucleotides matching TRBD1. The CDR3 runs 15 residues. Germline V gene sequence: CDR1 MNHEY, CDR2 SMNVEV (reference sequence). Trimming at V came to 1 base and at J to 5 bases, leaving 4 bases not matched to a gene. CDR3 sequence (DNA): TGTGCCAGCAGTTTATATGACAGGGGGCGGGAGACCCAGTACTTC. Translating gives CASSLYDRGRETQYF.

Only a few counts were recorded for this clone. The chain is built from TRBV15 and TRBJ1-2, with 7 bases aligning to TRBD1. The CDR3 is 18 amino acids. The V segment lost 0 bases and the J segment 0 bases; nucleotides outside the gene matches: 10. The germline gives CDR1 LNHNV, CDR2 YYDKDF (reference sequence). The chain's CDR3 is CATSRDRTGQATNYGYTF. In DNA form, the CDR3 reads TGTGCCACCAGCAGAGATCGGACCGGACAGGCTACTAACTATGGCTACACCTTC.

This clone was counted only a few times. The chain carries TRBV4-1 and TRBJ2-7; 7 bases are shared with TRBD1. V was clipped by 3 bases and J by 2 bases; unmatched bases: 4. This CDR3 is 14 amino acids long. Germline values: CDR1 MGHRA, CDR2 YSYEKL. CDR3 sequence reads: CASSQGQWPYEQYF. The CDR3 DNA is TGCGCCAGCAGCCAGGGACAGTGGCCCTACGAGCAGTACTTC.

This rearrangement joins TRBV28 to TRBJ2-7; TRBD1 matches 12 bases. There are 15 residues in the CDR3. The germline CDR1 and CDR2 sequences are MDHEN and SYDVKM. The V gene end was trimmed by 5 bases and the J gene end by 2 bases; junction bases not matched to a gene: 4. CDR3 residues: CASSTGQGATYEQYF. CDR3 nucleotides: TGTGCCAGCAGTACGGGACAGGGGGCGACCTACGAGCAGTACTTC.

This chain joins TRBV29-1 and TRBJ1-1; 7 bases map to TRBD1. CDR1 and CDR2 from the germline V gene are SQVTM and ANQGSEA. V lost 6 bases to trimming and J lost 7 bases; unmatched junction nucleotides: 14. CDR3 size: 14 residues. The CDR3 sequence: CSVAGQETGLEAFF. The CDR3 DNA reads as TGCAGCGTCGCTGGACAGGAAACGGGACTTGAAGCTTTCTTT.

The CDR3 sequence: CASSLVSSGRGTYNEQFF. The CDR3 coding sequence is TGTGCCAGCAGCTTAGTGTCTAGCGGGAGGGGGACCTACAATGAGCAGTTCTTC. The chain carries TRBV7-2 and TRBJ2-1; 12 nucleotides align to TRBD2. The trim removed 1 base at V and 2 bases at J, leaving 6 bases unmatched. Germline CDR1 SGHTA, CDR2 FQGNSA. CDR3 size: 18 residues.

This clone was detected only a few times. The chain combines TRBV29-1 with TRBJ1-1, with no clear D. The CDR3 length is 13 residues. From germline, CDR1 is SQVTM and CDR2 ANQGSEA. V was pared by 4 bases and J by 1 base, with 10 bases between. The DNA for the CDR3 is TGCAGCGTTGTTGAAGGCCGGAACACTGAAGCTTTCTTT. This sequence encodes CSVVEGRNTEAFF.

V and J are TRBV5-5 and TRBJ2-7, with no clear D. Germline values: CDR1 SGHKS, CDR2 YYEKEE (reference sequence). CDR3 length: 12 amino acids. V lost 4 bases and J lost 3, with 8 bases in between. For the CDR3, the DNA is TGTGCCAGCAGCCCGGACGGCTACGAGCAGTACTTC. Its translation is CASSPDGYEQYF.

A word on this clone: The junction and the germline gene differ at one end; a read error may be behind it. J is TRBJ2-2 and V is TRBV7-7; 9 bases map to TRBD2. The CDR3 runs to 16 residues. CDR1 is SSHAT, CDR2 FNYEAQ, per germline (reference sequence). CDR3 sequence: CASSQGPASGAWELFF. The CDR3 DNA reads as TGTGCTAGCAGCCAAGGTCCGGCTAGCGGGGCGTGGGAGCTGTTTTTT.

V gene TRBV7-3 combines with J gene TRBJ2-3, with TRBD1 as a possible D gene (6 bases). Germline-derived CDR1 and CDR2 are SGHTA and FQGTGA. V lost 3 bases and J lost 2, with 9 bases in between. The CDR3 extends over 14 amino acids. CDR3 residues: CASSFDRNTDTQYF. Here the CDR3 DNA reads TGTGCCAGCAGCTTCGACAGGAACACAGATACGCAGTATTTT.

This clone has more than one count but fewer than ten. The chain has TRBV7-9 and TRBJ2-5; TRBD2 matches 9 bases. Germline loops: CDR1 SEHNR, CDR2 FQNEAQ (reference sequence). The CDR3 runs 14 residues. V lost 5 bases and J lost 5; bases outside the gene matches: 6. CDR3 DNA: TGTGCCAGCAGCACCTCCGGACTAGCGGAGACCCAGTACTTC. Amino acids: CASSTSGLAETQYF.

A few counts support this clone. The CDR3 sequence is CASRKSRGGANVLTF. In nucleotides, the CDR3 is TGTGCCAGTAGGAAGAGTCGGGGAGGGGCCAACGTCCTGACTTTC. The rearrangement links TRBV19 to TRBJ2-6, with D maybe TRBD2 (5 bases). The V gene lost 6 bases and the J gene lost 4 bases, with 13 bases spanning the gap. This CDR3 is 15 amino acids long. Per germline, CDR1 LNHDA and CDR2 SQIVND (reference sequence).

This clone was detected only once. CDR3 region: CASSLRQGSAEQYF. For the CDR3, the DNA is TGTGCCAGTAGTCTCCGACAGGGATCGGCCGAGCAGTACTTC. The V and J genes are TRBV19 and TRBJ2-7, with 7 bases identical to TRBD1. Germline V gene lookup returns CDR1 LNHDA and CDR2 SQIVND (reference sequence). The CDR3 spans 14 residues. Trimming removed 5 bases from V and 6 bases from J; junction bases left unmatched: 10.

The chain's CDR3 is CASSSEAGMNTEAFF. DNA of the CDR3: TGTGCCAGCAGCTCGGAGGCAGGAATGAACACTGAAGCTTTCTTT. The rearrangement joins TRBV7-2 to TRBJ1-1; D remains unclear. The V end was cut by 4 bases, the J end by 0 bases, with 12 bases between. CDR3 length equals 15 residues. CDR1 SGHTA and CDR2 FQGNSA come from the germline V gene.

V usage is TRBV15 and J usage is TRBJ2-3; maybe TRBD1 (5 bases). The CDR3 totals 16 residues. The germline gives CDR1 LNHNV, CDR2 YYDKDF (reference sequence). V lost 0 bases and J lost 2, with 12 bases in between. CDR3 loop: CATSRDHQGITDTQYF. CDR3 DNA sequence: TGTGCCACCAGCAGAGATCATCAGGGTATCACAGATACGCAGTATTTT.

V is TRBV7-9 and J is TRBJ1-1; D might be TRBD1 (5 bases). This CDR3 has 15 residues. CDR1 is SEHNR, CDR2 FQNEAQ, per germline (reference sequence). The germline V and J ends were trimmed by 5 bases and 1 base, with 14 bases remaining between them. The CDR3 reads CASSPQGGGNTEAFF. The CDR3 DNA is TGTGCCAGCAGCCCCCAGGGAGGAGGGAACACTGAAGCTTTCTTT.

The V gene is TRBV2, the J gene TRBJ2-1, with 8 nucleotides matching TRBD1. This CDR3 spans 15 amino acids. V shed 4 bases, J shed 3 bases, and the junction held 5 bases outside the gene matches. CDR1 and CDR2 (germline): SNHLY, FYNNEI. The CDR3 DNA sequence: TGTGCCAGCAGTGCCCGGGACAGGTTCTACAATGAGCAGTTCTTC. It yields the protein CASSARDRFYNEQFF.

V usage is TRBV2 and J usage is TRBJ1-3, with D unresolved. There are 16 residues in the CDR3. In germline, CDR1 is SNHLY, CDR2 FYNNEI. The V end was cut by 4 bases, the J end by 2 bases, with 15 bases between. CDR3 in DNA: TGTGCCAGCAGTGTTGAGTGGGCAGGAGCTGGAAACACCATATATTTT. The encoded protein is CASSVEWAGAGNTIYF.

The chain has TRBV19 and TRBJ1-2; TRBD1 is a possible D gene (6 bases). Germline V lookup: CDR1 LNHDA, CDR2 SQIVND (reference sequence). The V gene lost 7 bases and the J gene lost 4 bases, with 16 bases spanning the gap. The CDR3 totals 14 residues. In DNA form, the CDR3 reads TGTGCCAGTAACCCACGGACAGAGCCCTATGGCTACACCTTC. Its protein product is CASNPRTEPYGYTF.

The V gene is TRBV6-4, the J gene TRBJ2-3; the D is unclear. Trimming cost V 0 bases and J 2 bases, with 9 bases left between them. CDR1 and CDR2 from the germline V gene are MRHNA and SNTAGT. The CDR3 is 15 amino acids. CDR3: CASSDSLAPTDTQYF. CDR3 nucleotide sequence: TGTGCCAGCAGTGACTCCTTGGCCCCCACAGATACGCAGTATTTT.

The chain is built from TRBV9 and TRBJ2-1; D tentatively reads TRBD1 or TRBD2 (5 bases each). Per the germline V gene, CDR1 is SGDLS and CDR2 is YYNGEE. The CDR3 has 15 amino acids. V dropped 0 bases and J dropped 1 base, with 8 bases sitting between them. CDR3 protein: CASSVDWGSYNEQFF. The CDR3 nucleotides are TGTGCCAGCAGCGTAGACTGGGGGTCCTACAATGAGCAGTTCTTC.

The V and J genes are TRBV7-6 and TRBJ2-7; perhaps TRBD1 as D (6 bases). V was pared by 5 bases and J by 0 bases, with 17 bases between. Germline V gives CDR1 SGHVS, CDR2 FNYEAQ. CDR3 size: 16 residues. The CDR3 bases are TGTGCCAGCAGCCTACACAAACGGGACATCTCCTACGAGCAGTACTTC. Amino acids: CASSLHKRDISYEQYF.